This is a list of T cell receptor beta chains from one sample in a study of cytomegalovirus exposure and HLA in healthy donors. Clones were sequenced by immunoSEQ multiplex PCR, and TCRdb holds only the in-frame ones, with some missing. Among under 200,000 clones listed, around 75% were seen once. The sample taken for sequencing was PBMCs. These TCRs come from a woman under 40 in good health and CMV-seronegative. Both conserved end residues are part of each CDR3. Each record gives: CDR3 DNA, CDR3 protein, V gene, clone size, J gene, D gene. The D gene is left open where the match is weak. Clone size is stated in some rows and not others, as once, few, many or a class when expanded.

TGTGCCAGCAGTTCCCCGTCCAGGGGGGATCAGCCCCAGCATTTT CASSSPSRGDQPQHF TRBV6-5 once TRBJ1-5 TRBD1
TGTGCCAGCAGTTCCCTAGCGGGGGCAGATACGCAGTATTTT CASSSLAGADTQYF TRBV27 once TRBJ2-3 TRBD2
TGTGCCAGCAGCCCTCGGGATGGCGGGGGGCCGGATACGCAGTATTTT CASSPRDGGGPDTQYF TRBV9 - TRBJ2-3 TRBD2
TGCAGCGTTGGAGTAGCGGGAGGGCGTGAGCAGTTCTTC CSVGVAGGREQFF TRBV29-1 - TRBJ2-1 TRBD2
TGTGCCAGTTCCTCAGGAGGGGCCTACAATCAGCCCCAGCATTTT CASSSGGAYNQPQHF TRBV19 - TRBJ1-5 -
TGCGCCAGCAGCCAGGCTGCGGGCGGCGTATCGCACTTC CASSQAAGGVSHF TRBV4-3 - TRBJ2-4 -
TGTGCCATCAGTGAGGATCAGGGTCCTTTCTTT CAISEDQGPFF TRBV10-3 - TRBJ1-1 -
TGTGCCAGCAGTATAACGGGAGGGTACGAGCAGTACTTC CASSITGGYEQYF TRBV6-1 - TRBJ2-7 TRBD2
TGTGCCAGTAGTAGAGGACAGGGGGCCTATCAGCCCCAGCATTTT CASSRGQGAYQPQHF TRBV19 - TRBJ1-5 TRBD1
TGCAGCGTTGTCCCAGGGGCCTCGAACACTGAAGCTTTCTTT CSVVPGASNTEAFF TRBV29-1 once TRBJ1-1 -
TGTGCCAGCATCACCGGGACAGTCCCCTACAATGAGCAGTTCTTC CASITGTVPYNEQFF TRBV7-2 - TRBJ2-1 TRBD1
TGTGCCAGCAGCTTTCACAGGGTCATGAACACTGAAGCTTTCTTT CASSFHRVMNTEAFF TRBV7-2 once TRBJ1-1 -
TGTTCCAGCAGCTTCCAGCGGGGGGTCTCTGGGGCCAACGTCCTGACTTTC CSSSFQRGVSGANVLTF TRBV7-9 once TRBJ2-6 TRBD2
TGTGCCAGCAGCTTATCCTTCTGGCAGTCCTACGAGCAGTACTTC CASSLSFWQSYEQYF TRBV11-2 - TRBJ2-7 -
TGTGCCAGCAGTTACTCGGACACGAACTATGGCTACACCTTC CASSYSDTNYGYTF TRBV6-5 - TRBJ1-2 -
TGCGCCAGCACCCCTAGCGGGAGCTCCTACAATGAGCAGTTCTTC CASTPSGSSYNEQFF TRBV5-1 - TRBJ2-1 TRBD2
TGTGCCAGCAGCTTGGTCGGGACAGCTAGTGGCGAAAAACTGTTTTTT CASSLVGTASGEKLFF TRBV5-6 - TRBJ1-4 TRBD1
TGTGCCAGCACCGTTGGTGGCGAGGTCCACGAGCAGTACTTC CASTVGGEVHEQYF TRBV6-1 - TRBJ2-7 -
TGTGCCGGGGGACTAGTCGGTGAGCAGTTCTTC CAGGLVGEQFF TRBV2 few TRBJ2-1 TRBD2
TGTGCCAGCGGTCGCAGGGGGCGGACTGAAGCTTTCTTT CASGRRGRTEAFF TRBV6-5 - TRBJ1-1 TRBD1
TGTGCCAGCACCTCACAGGGGGCAGCATACTATGGCTACACCTTC CASTSQGAAYYGYTF TRBV9 - TRBJ1-2 TRBD1
TGTGCCAGCCTAGGGGACAGGGGATACGAGCAGTACTTC CASLGDRGYEQYF TRBV2 once TRBJ2-7 TRBD1
TGTGCCAGCAGCCTCCCGGGGCAGGGGGCCGCGAACACTGAAGCTTTCTTT CASSLPGQGAANTEAFF TRBV5-5 - TRBJ1-1 TRBD1
TGTGCCATCAGTAAGACAGGCGGAGGAAGCGAGCAGTACTTC CAISKTGGGSEQYF TRBV10-3 - TRBJ2-7 -
TGCGCCAGCAGCCAAGATGGAGGGACTATAAACAATGAGCAGTTCTTC CASSQDGGTINNEQFF TRBV4-3 - TRBJ2-1 TRBD2
TGTGCCAGCAGTAGAGCGAGCACAGATACGCAGTATTTT CASSRASTDTQYF TRBV6-4 - TRBJ2-3 -
TGTGCCAGCAGCGTAGGTCTTCCGGGATGGTGGGGCGGGGAGCTGTTTTTT CASSVGLPGWWGGELFF TRBV9 - TRBJ2-2 -
TGCGCCAGCAGCCAAGTGGACAGGGGGTCTTATGGCTACACCTTC CASSQVDRGSYGYTF TRBV4-1 - TRBJ1-2 TRBD1
TGTGCCAGCAGCCATAACGGGCCCGGGACAGGGTCGGCCTACGAGCAGTACTTC CASSHNGPGTGSAYEQYF TRBV7-9 - TRBJ2-7 TRBD1
TGTGCCAGCAGCCAGCCGGGACAGGGAGCAACTAATGAAAAACTGTTTTTT CASSQPGQGATNEKLFF TRBV4-2 few TRBJ1-4 TRBD1
TGCGCCAGCAGCTTGAGTGGGACAGTTACCGGGGAGCTGTTTTTT CASSLSGTVTGELFF TRBV5-1 - TRBJ2-2 TRBD1
TGTGCCAGTTCCAGGGGGCGTCTCGAAAAACTGTTTTTT CASSRGRLEKLFF TRBV9 few TRBJ1-4 TRBD1
TGTGCCAGCAGCGCCCGACAGACACTTGCAACTAATGAAAAACTGTTTTTT CASSARQTLATNEKLFF TRBV9 - TRBJ1-4 -
TGTGCCAGCAGCTTAATGGACACCTACAATGAGCAGTTCTTC CASSLMDTYNEQFF TRBV13 few TRBJ2-1 -
TGTGCCAGCAGCCCTGACAGGGGAGATGAAAAACTGTTTTTT CASSPDRGDEKLFF TRBV7-2 - TRBJ1-4 TRBD1
TGTGCCAGCAGCTTAGTCCTAGCGGGAGGACAAGAGACCCAGTACTTC CASSLVLAGGQETQYF TRBV7-6 once TRBJ2-5 TRBD2
TGTGCCAGCAGCGCGAACAGGGGGCTAGGCTACACCTTC CASSANRGLGYTF TRBV25-1 - TRBJ1-2 TRBD1
TGCGCCAGCAGCTTGGTTGCGCGAGACGAGCAGTACTTC CASSLVARDEQYF TRBV5-1 - TRBJ2-7 -
TGTGCCAGCAGTCAGGGTACGCAGGGGTTAAGGGGGCCCCAGCATTTT CASSQGTQGLRGPQHF TRBV4-2 few TRBJ1-5 -
TGCGCCAGCAGCTTGAAACTAGTGATACTACCTTCCGATACGCAGTATTTT CASSLKLVILPSDTQYF TRBV5-1 - TRBJ2-3 -
TGTGCCAGCAGTTTATATGGGCCCCGACTAGGGAGAGGGAACGAGCAGTACTTC CASSLYGPRLGRGNEQYF TRBV27 - TRBJ2-7 -
TGTGCCAGCAGCTCCGCAAAGGGGGCCCGCACTAACTATGGCTACACCTTC CASSSAKGARTNYGYTF TRBV7-8 - TRBJ1-2 TRBD1